One sample yielded the 27 T cell receptor beta chains listed below, sequenced in a study of Tregs in tolerant kidney transplant recipients. Profiling relied on immunoSEQ multiplex PCR, and the TCRdb table lists in-frame clones only, not all of them. The table lists more than 90,000 clones, about 90% of them singletons. The sequenced sample consisted of CD4+ T cells from blood. The receptor set was obtained from a human donor in good health.

The chain links TRBV6-5 to TRBJ2-1; 7 nucleotides agree with TRBD1. The CDR3 consists of 14 residues. Germline V gene data show CDR1 as MNHEY and CDR2 as SVGAGI. The V gene end was trimmed by 6 bases and the J gene end by 0 bases; junction bases not matched to a gene: 2. In nucleotides, the CDR3 is TGTGCCAGCAGGCGGACAGGCTCCTACAATGAGCAGTTCTTC. Amino acids: CASRRTGSYNEQFF.

The gene calls are TRBV5-1 and TRBJ2-7; 9 nucleotides line up with TRBD1. Germline-derived CDR1 and CDR2 are SGHRS and YFSETQ. V trimming: 0 bases; J trimming: 3 bases; junction bases outside the gene matches: 1. The CDR3 is 14 amino acids. CDR3 amino acids: CASSLVGQGYEQYF. For the CDR3, the DNA is TGCGCCAGCAGCTTGGTGGGACAGGGCTACGAGCAGTACTTC.

The rearrangement links TRBV5-1 to TRBJ2-1; 8 nucleotides line up with TRBD1. Germline V gives CDR1 SGHRS, CDR2 YFSETQ. V shed 3 bases, J shed 2 bases, and the junction held 4 bases outside the gene matches. This CDR3 region has 15 residues. CDR3 nucleotide sequence: TGCGCCAGCAGCTCGGGACAGGTGGCCTACAATGAGCAGTTCTTC. This codes for CASSSGQVAYNEQFF.

V usage is TRBV7-9 and J usage is TRBJ1-6; D might be TRBD1 (5 bases). Trimming removed 3 bases from V and 2 bases from J, with 17 bases in between. The CDR3 contains 18 residues. Looked up from germline, CDR1 is SEHNR and CDR2 is FQNEAQ (reference sequence). Here the CDR3 reads CASSLGPGIIAYNSPLHF. DNA for the CDR3: TGTGCCAGCAGCTTGGGACCTGGAATAATAGCCTATAATTCACCCCTCCACTTT.

The gene calls are TRBV2 and TRBJ2-7; D possibly corresponds to TRBD2 (6 bases). Trimming took 8 bases from V and 6 from J, leaving 20 bases between them. The CDR3 extends over 14 amino acids. The germline gives CDR1 SNHLY, CDR2 FYNNEI. CDR3 residues: CASLTVAGMGEQYF. The DNA for the CDR3 is TGTGCCAGCCTGACGGTGGCGGGGATGGGCGAGCAGTACTTC. The full variable domain, with the rest looked up from reference TRBV2 and TRBJ2-7, is EPEVTQTPSHQVTQMGQEVILRCVPISNHLYFYWYRQILGQKVEFLVSFYNNEISEKSEIFDDQFSVERPDGSNFTLKIRSTKLEDSAMYFCASLTVAGMGEQYFGPGTRLTVT.

This chain joins TRBV5-4 and TRBJ1-1; TRBD1 matches 9 bases. The CDR3 extends over 14 amino acids. Germline CDR1 and CDR2: SGHNT and YYREEE (reference sequence). J was trimmed by 1 base and V by 3 bases; bases with no gene match: 1. Written as DNA, the CDR3 is TGTGCCAGCAGCTCGGGACAGGGGAACACTGAAGCTTTCTTT. It yields the protein CASSSGQGNTEAFF.

This sequence joins TRBV14 and TRBJ1-4, with a tentative D call TRBD1 (5 bases). Germline V gene sequence: CDR1 SGHDN, CDR2 FVKESK. The CDR3 spans 16 residues. The germline V and J ends were trimmed by 0 bases and 0 bases, with 8 bases remaining between them. The chain's CDR3 is CASSQERGATNEKLFF. CDR3 in DNA: TGTGCCAGCAGCCAAGAAAGGGGAGCAACTAATGAAAAACTGTTTTTT. Combining the CDR3 with reference TRBV14 and TRBJ1-4 gives the whole variable domain EAGVTQFPSHSVIEKGQTVTLRCDPISGHDNLYWYRRVMGKEIKFLLHFVKESKQDESGMPNNRFLAERTGGTYSTLKVQPAELEDSGVYFCASSQERGATNEKLFFGSGTQLSVL.

The rearrangement links TRBV18 to TRBJ1-5; D is possibly TRBD1 (5 bases). Per the germline V gene, CDR1 is KGHSH and CDR2 is LQKENI. V was clipped by 3 bases and J by 10 bases, with 19 bases between them. The CDR3 is made up of 15 amino acids. CDR3 loop: CASSPTESKNGPQHF. The DNA of the CDR3 is TGTGCCAGCTCACCGACAGAGAGCAAGAACGGACCCCAGCATTTT. The whole variable domain, remainder taken from reference TRBV18 and TRBJ1-5, is NAGVMQNPRHLVRRRGQEARLRCSPMKGHSHVYWYRQLPEEGLKFMVYLQKENIIDESGMPKERFSAEFPKEGPSILRIQQVVRGDSAAYFCASSPTESKNGPQHFGDGTRLSIL.

The chain is built from TRBV5-5 and TRBJ1-5, with D perhaps matching TRBD1 (6 bases). The CDR3 is 15 residues long. With 5 bases removed from V and 2 bases from J, the gap between germline ends came to 14 bases. Germline CDR1 SGHKS, CDR2 YYEKEE (reference sequence). The CDR3 DNA reads TGTGCCAGCAGACTCGGGGGCACGGGCAATCAGCCCCAGCATTTT. Residues: CASRLGGTGNQPQHF.

The rearrangement links TRBV30 to TRBJ1-6; perhaps TRBD1 as D (5 bases). The V gene lost 3 bases and the J gene lost 7 bases, with 16 bases spanning the gap. CDR3 size: 15 residues. Germline V gene data show CDR1 as GTSNPN and CDR2 as SVGIG (reference sequence). The DNA for the CDR3 is TGTGCCTGGAGCCCTCTGGGTCAGGGAAATTCACCCCTCCACTTT. Its protein is CAWSPLGQGNSPLHF.

This chain joins TRBV5-4 and TRBJ2-7, with D maybe TRBD1 (6 bases). The CDR3 contains 14 residues. Trimming cost V 4 bases and J 4 bases, with 15 bases left between them. Germline V gene data show CDR1 as SGHNT and CDR2 as YYREEE (reference sequence). Here the CDR3 reads CASSPPTGTYEQYF. CDR3 DNA sequence: TGTGCCAGCAGCCCCCCGACAGGTACATACGAGCAGTACTTC.

CDR3 in amino acids: CAGRRDRDQETQYF. CDR3 DNA sequence: TGTGCCGGCAGACGAGACAGGGACCAAGAGACCCAGTACTTC. This rearrangement joins TRBV19 to TRBJ2-5; 7 nucleotides agree with TRBD1. Losses at the gene ends were 11 bases for V and 0 bases for J; bases not matched to a gene: 9. The length of the CDR3 is 14 residues. CDR1 and CDR2 (germline): LNHDA, SQIVND (reference sequence).

The chain employs TRBV19 and TRBJ1-5, with 8 nucleotides matching TRBD1. The germline CDR1 and CDR2 sequences are LNHDA and SQIVND (reference sequence). This CDR3 is built from 14 residues. The ends lost 6 bases at V and 6 bases at J; junction bases unmatched: 7. CDR3 DNA sequence: TGTGCCAGTAGCCGGACAGGGAGTGTTCAGCCCCAGCATTTT. Protein: CASSRTGSVQPQHF.

This rearrangement joins TRBV14 to TRBJ2-7, with 10 bases identical to TRBD2. Germline CDR1 reads SGHDN; CDR2 reads FVKESK. The CDR3 runs 15 residues. Germline trimming cut 4 bases from V and 4 bases from J; bases unmatched to any gene: 7. CDR3 bases: TGTGCCAGCAGCCCCTCCCGACTAGCGGGTTACGAGCAGTACTTC. Residues: CASSPSRLAGYEQYF.

J is TRBJ2-7 and V is TRBV2, with 7 positions matching TRBD2. V shed 0 bases, J shed 7 bases, and the junction held 9 bases outside the gene matches. This CDR3 is built from 15 residues. Germline CDR1 reads SNHLY; CDR2 reads FYNNEI. The DNA for the CDR3 is TGTGCCAGCAGTGAAGCGGGAGGGCCTGTTAGGGAGCAGTACTTC. Translating gives CASSEAGGPVREQYF.

The rearrangement links TRBV29-1 to TRBJ2-7, with D maybe TRBD2 (6 bases). The CDR3 length is 12 residues. V lost 1 base to trimming and J lost 5 bases, with 9 bases between them. Looked up from germline, CDR1 is SQVTM and CDR2 is ANQGSEA. CDR3 region: CSVEGTTDEQYF. DNA for the CDR3: TGCAGCGTTGAAGGGACTACCGACGAGCAGTACTTC.

This sequence joins TRBV27 and TRBJ1-4, with 10 bases lining up with TRBD1. This CDR3 has 15 residues. J lost 8 bases, V lost 3 bases, and 6 bases had no gene match. Germline lookup yields CDR1 MNHEY and CDR2 SMNVEV (reference sequence). CDR3 amino acids: CASSLKDRGYEKLFF. The CDR3 bases are TGTGCCAGCAGTTTGAAGGACAGGGGGTACGAAAAACTGTTTTTT. Full variable domain (remainder filled in from reference TRBV27 and TRBJ1-4): EAQVTQNPRYLITVTGKKLTVTCSQNMNHEYMSWYRQDPGLGLRQIYYSMNVEVTDKGDVPEGYKVSRKEKRNFPLILESPSPNQTSLYFCASSLKDRGYEKLFFGSGTQLSVL.

The chain uses TRBV30 and TRBJ2-2; the D gene is possibly TRBD2 (7 bases). This CDR3 has 16 residues. Trimming cost V 2 bases and J 0 bases, with 13 bases left between them. Germline V lookup: CDR1 GTSNPN, CDR2 SVGIG (reference sequence). The DNA of the CDR3 is TGTGCCTGGAGTTCTGCGGGGGCCCCGAACACCGGGGAGCTGTTTTTT. Protein sequence: CAWSSAGAPNTGELFF.

The table lists this clone with a count of one. One end of the junction varies from germline; a read error may be responsible. The chain links TRBV7-7 to TRBJ2-2; 7 positions agree with TRBD1. Germline V lookup: CDR1 SSHAT, CDR2 FNYEAQ (reference sequence). This CDR3 region has 16 residues. The CDR3 spells CASSLIGTENTGELFF. DNA of the CDR3: TGTGCTAGCAGCTTAATAGGGACAGAGAACACCGGGGAGCTGTTTTTT.

For the CDR3, the DNA is TGTGCCAGCAACAAAGCGGGAGAAAGGCAGTATTTT. Translated, it gives CASNKAGERQYF. The V call is TRBV6-6, the J call TRBJ2-3; TRBD2 matches at 8 bases. The length of the CDR3 is 12 residues. In germline, CDR1 is MNHNY, CDR2 SVGAGI (reference sequence). Trimming at V came to 7 bases and at J to 11 bases, leaving 8 bases not matched to a gene.

The CDR3 DNA reads TGTGCCAGCAGTTACGACCCGGTAATCCATGGCTACACCTTC. This gives the protein CASSYDPVIHGYTF. This rearrangement joins TRBV6-5 to TRBJ1-2; D gene ambiguous. Looked up from germline, CDR1 is MNHEY and CDR2 is SVGAGI. The CDR3 is 14 amino acids. Trimming shortened V by 2 bases and J by 6 bases, and 13 bases separated the two germline ends.

The chain has TRBV7-9 and TRBJ1-2; 7 bases align to TRBD1. The V gene's germline CDR1 is SEHNR and CDR2 FQNEAQ (reference sequence). After removal of 5 bases from V and 5 bases from J, the junction contained 5 bases not matched to a gene. The CDR3 loop spans 13 amino acids. The CDR3 is CASSRDSGYGYTF. The CDR3 DNA follows: TGTGCCAGCAGCCGGGACAGTGGGTATGGCTACACCTTC. The full variable domain, rest sourced from reference TRBV7-9 and TRBJ1-2, is DTGVSQNPRHKITKRGQNVTFRCDPISEHNRLYWYRQTLGQGPEFLTYFQNEAQLEKSRLLSDRFSAERPKGSFSTLEIQRTEQGDSAMYLCASSRDSGYGYTFGSGTRLTVV.

This rearrangement joins TRBV7-2 to TRBJ1-4; D gene ambiguous. V was clipped by 4 bases and J by 0 bases, with 9 bases between them. The CDR3 length is 15 residues. Germline V CDR1 and CDR2: SGHTA, FQGNSA. CDR3 residues: CASSSQAATNEKLFF. The CDR3 coding sequence is TGTGCCAGCAGCTCTCAGGCCGCAACTAATGAAAAACTGTTTTTT.

Worth noting for this clone: The junction does not match germline at one end; this may be a read error. The rearrangement joins TRBV7-9 to TRBJ2-2; 8 positions match TRBD2. The length of the CDR3 is 16 residues. Germline CDR1 reads SEHNR; CDR2 reads FQNEAQ (reference sequence). The CDR3 loop reads CASSSTSGANTGGLFF. The CDR3 bases are TGTGCCAGCAGCTCCACTAGCGGCGCGAACACCGGGGGGCTGTTTTTT.

On this clone itself: Germline is not matched at one junction end, which may reflect a read error. The sample has other DNA sequences that encode this CDR3 too. The chain is built from TRBV28 and TRBJ1-4; D is ambiguous. Germline CDR1 MDHEN, CDR2 SYDVKM. The CDR3 extends over 12 amino acids. CDR3 sequence: CASSYSQGKLFF. CDR3 in DNA: TGCGCCAGCAGTTACTCACAAGGGAAACTGTTTTTT. The full variable domain, its missing parts supplied by reference TRBV28 and TRBJ1-4, is DVKVTQSSRYLVKRTGEKVFLECVQDMDHENMFWYRQDPGLGLRLIYFSYDVKMKEKGDIPEGYSVSREKKERFSLILESASTNQTSMYLCASSYSQGKLFFGSGTQLSVL.

The chain recombines TRBV5-4 with TRBJ2-5, with a weak D call TRBD1 (5 bases). Between the trimmed V and J ends, which lost 3 bases and 9 bases, there was a span of 21 bases. The germline V gene has CDR1 SGHNT and CDR2 YYREEE (reference sequence). There are 15 residues in the CDR3. The CDR3 region has the DNA TGTGCCAGCAGCTCGATAGGGGCCGGGTTTATGGCCCAGTACTTC. This translates into CASSSIGAGFMAQYF.

The rearrangement joins TRBV5-6 to TRBJ2-7, with D perhaps matching TRBD1 or TRBD2 (6 bases each). This CDR3 has 14 amino acids. The V gene lost 6 bases and the J gene lost 3 bases, with 16 bases spanning the gap. Germline-derived CDR1 and CDR2 are SGHDT and YYEEEE. CDR3: CASNPVGGNYEQYF. Here the CDR3 DNA reads TGTGCCAGCAACCCAGTAGGGGGGAACTACGAGCAGTACTTC.